What follows describes a single T cell receptor beta chain. The antigen is unknown. The junction shows a germline mismatch at one end, possibly a read error. The CDR3 totals 16 residues. The germline gives CDR1 SGHTA, CDR2 FQGNSA. Study observations and caveats: In terms of TCR gene usage, tumor memory CD4+ T cells clustered together with blood and lymph node memory CD4+ cells, as well as with lymph node naive CD4+ cells.

Constant-region reverse primers amplified full-length variable regions, followed by semi-nested Nested Universal Primer A PCR. TCRdb fed the 5' RACE reads into MiXCR, producing one record per CDR3 protein. Of some 45,000 distinct CDR3 sequences listed, around 26% were seen once; the top ten hold 2% to 2.5%. This chain uses TRBV7-2 with TRBJ1-1, with D unresolved. The clonotype was recovered from a female donor with breast cancer. The sequencing input was naive CD4+ T cells sorted from blood. This sample's subset: naive CD4+ T cells, CD4+CD45RA+CD25-. CDR3 sequence (DNA): TGTGCCAGCAGCTTAAGTTCCGGGGTCATGAACACTGAAGCCTTCTTT. Amino acid sequence: CASSLSSGVMNTEAFF.